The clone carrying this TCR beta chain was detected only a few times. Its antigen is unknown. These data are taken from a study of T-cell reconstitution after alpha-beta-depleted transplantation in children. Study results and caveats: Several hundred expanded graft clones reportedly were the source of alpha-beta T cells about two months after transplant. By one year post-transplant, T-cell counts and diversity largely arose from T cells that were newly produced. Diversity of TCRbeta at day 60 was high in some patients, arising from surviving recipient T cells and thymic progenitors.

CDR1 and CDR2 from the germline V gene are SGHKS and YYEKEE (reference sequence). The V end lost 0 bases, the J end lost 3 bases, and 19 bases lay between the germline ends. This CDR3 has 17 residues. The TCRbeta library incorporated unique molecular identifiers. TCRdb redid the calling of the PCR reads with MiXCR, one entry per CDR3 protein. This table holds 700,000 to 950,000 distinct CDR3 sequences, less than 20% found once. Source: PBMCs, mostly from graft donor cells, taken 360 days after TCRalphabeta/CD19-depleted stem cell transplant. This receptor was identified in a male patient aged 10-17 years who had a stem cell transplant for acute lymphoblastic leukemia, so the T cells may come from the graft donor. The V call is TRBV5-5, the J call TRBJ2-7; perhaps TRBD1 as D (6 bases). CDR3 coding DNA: TGTGCCAGCAGCTTGGAGGGGGAGCTAGCCCTGATCTACGAGCAGTACTTC. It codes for CASSLEGELALIYEQYF.